These 18 T cell receptor beta chains came from one sample sequenced in a study of OX40 agonist ivuxolimab in advanced cancers. Only in-frame clones appear in the TCRdb table, and some are missing; sequencing was by immunoSEQ multiplex PCR. The sample includes roughly 73,000 clones, 89% of them seen just once. Specimen: CD4+ or CD8+ T cells sorted from blood, collected in a trial of the OX40 agonist ivuxolimab. The receptors derive from an adult with an advanced solid tumor such as melanoma, head and neck, liver or kidney cancer.

The chain's CDR3 is CASSSWTGSSNYGYTF. CDR3 nucleotide sequence: TGCGCCAGCAGCTCCTGGACAGGGAGTTCTAACTATGGCTACACCTTC. V gene TRBV5-1 combines with J gene TRBJ1-2; 8 nucleotides line up with TRBD1. The CDR3 consists of 16 residues. With V trimmed by 3 bases and J by 0 bases, 7 bases remained unmatched. CDR1 SGHRS and CDR2 YFSETQ come from the germline V gene.

This chain connects TRBV6-5 to TRBJ1-3, with TRBD1 matching 7 bases. CDR1 MNHEY and CDR2 SVGAGI come from the germline V gene. The CDR3 runs 15 residues. V gave up 6 bases and J gave up 0 bases; unmatched junction bases: 5. The CDR3 spells CASRPTGDSGNTIYF. In DNA, the CDR3 is TGTGCCAGCAGACCCACAGGGGACTCTGGAAACACCATATATTTT.

The rearrangement links TRBV28 to TRBJ1-2; tentatively, D is TRBD1 (5 bases). Deletions cut 5 bases from V and 0 bases from J, with 16 bases between. The germline gives CDR1 MDHEN, CDR2 SYDVKM. This CDR3 is built from 16 residues. In nucleotides, the CDR3 is TGTGCCAGCAGTCCCGGGACTGCTGCTACTAACTATGGCTACACCTTC. Protein: CASSPGTAATNYGYTF.

V is TRBV11-2 and J is TRBJ2-7, with a possible D match to TRBD2 (6 bases). V lost 5 bases and J lost 2, with 16 bases in between. The CDR3 runs 15 residues. Germline V gene lookup returns CDR1 SGHAT and CDR2 FQNNGV. In DNA form, the CDR3 reads TGTGCCAGCAGCCGAGGGCGGGACCCTACCTACGAGCAGTACTTC. Translation gives CASSRGRDPTYEQYF.

The rearrangement links TRBV5-1 to TRBJ2-5, with 7 nucleotides matching TRBD1. The CDR3 consists of 15 residues. The ends lost 4 bases at V and 7 bases at J; junction bases unmatched: 13. The germline CDR1 and CDR2 sequences are SGHRS and YFSETQ. The CDR3 coding sequence is TGCGCCAGCAGCCCCGGGACAGAGCCTGTGTGGACCCAGTACTTC. Translated: CASSPGTEPVWTQYF.

This sequence joins TRBV18 and TRBJ1-3; weak D call: TRBD1 (5 bases). CDR3 length: 15 amino acids. Germline V gene data show CDR1 as KGHSH and CDR2 as LQKENI. V gave up 3 bases and J gave up 0 bases, with 9 bases separating them. CDR3 coding DNA: TGTGCCAGCTCACCTTTCGACAGCTCTGGAAACACCATATATTTT. Amino acids: CASSPFDSSGNTIYF.

The chain links TRBV9 to TRBJ2-1; possible D gene TRBD2, 5 bases. The germline V and J ends were trimmed by 4 bases and 4 bases, with 9 bases remaining between them. The CDR3 length is 13 residues. Germline CDR1 reads SGDLS; CDR2 reads YYNGEE. This chain's CDR3 is CASSIGLYNEQFF. DNA of the CDR3: TGTGCCAGCAGCATCGGACTGTACAATGAGCAGTTCTTC.

This clone was seen a few times. The chain has TRBV5-4 and TRBJ2-1; TRBD2 matches at 11 bases. Germline V lookup: CDR1 SGHNT, CDR2 YYREEE (reference sequence). The CDR3 runs to 15 residues. V gave up 4 bases and J gave up 6 bases; unmatched junction bases: 6. CDR3 loop: CASSTLAGGSNEQFF. The CDR3, as DNA: TGTGCCAGCAGCACCCTAGCGGGGGGTAGCAATGAGCAGTTCTTC.

The chain recombines TRBV6-6 with TRBJ2-2; 7 bases line up with TRBD2. The V segment lost 8 bases and the J segment 7 bases; nucleotides outside the gene matches: 7. CDR1 is MNHNY and CDR2 is SVGAGI in the germline V gene (reference sequence). The CDR3 loop spans 13 amino acids. The CDR3 is CASSPPGGGELFF. In DNA, the CDR3 is TGTGCCAGCTCCCCCCCGGGGGGCGGGGAGCTGTTTTTT.

The gene calls are TRBV10-3 and TRBJ1-6; tentatively, D is TRBD1 (6 bases). The CDR3 consists of 16 residues. V lost 7 bases to trimming and J lost 0 bases, with 13 bases between them. The V gene's germline CDR1 is ENHRY and CDR2 SYGVKD. The CDR3: CAITADRLSYNSPLHF. The CDR3 nucleotides read TGTGCCATCACCGCGGACAGACTCTCCTATAATTCACCCCTCCACTTT.

This clone was counted only a few times. The V and J genes are TRBV2 and TRBJ2-6; the match to TRBD1 covers 12 bases. Germline V lookup: CDR1 SNHLY, CDR2 FYNNEI. V trimming: 3 bases; J trimming: 13 bases; junction bases outside the gene matches: 4. This CDR3 region has 14 residues. CDR3 DNA: TGTGCCAGCAGTGAGGGACAGGGGGCTGAAGTCCTGACTTTC. This translates into CASSEGQGAEVLTF.

The gene calls are TRBV23-1 and TRBJ1-5; D unclear. TRBV23-1 belongs to the ORF category, with a function that is uncertain. Trimming took off 0 bases at V and 1 base at J, with 10 bases between the two ends. This CDR3 spans 16 amino acids. CDR3 nucleotide sequence: TGCGCCAGCAGTCAATCCGAGGTGGGGAGCAATCAGCCCCAGCATTTT. Its protein is CASSQSEVGSNQPQHF.

This sequence joins TRBV18 and TRBJ1-2; 7 bases are a match to TRBD1. The CDR3 has 14 residues. V gave up 1 base and J gave up 2 bases; unmatched junction bases: 1. CDR1 and CDR2 (germline): KGHSH, LQKENI. CDR3 in DNA: TGTGCCAGCTCACCACAACAGGGGAACTATGGCTACACCTTC. Translated, it gives CASSPQQGNYGYTF.

The chain recombines TRBV5-1 with TRBJ1-2; 10 bases are shared with TRBD1. V gave up 0 bases and J gave up 5 bases; unmatched junction bases: 4. Germline CDR1 reads SGHRS; CDR2 reads YFSETQ. The CDR3 is 15 amino acids. The DNA of the CDR3 is TGCGCCAGCAGCTTGGGACAGGGGGCAGAATATGGCTACACCTTC. It specifies CASSLGQGAEYGYTF.

CDR3 sequence: CATQLSARRNQPQHF. The CDR3 DNA reads TGTGCCACCCAGCTTAGCGCTCGTCGCAATCAGCCCCAGCATTTT. The V and J genes are TRBV5-4 and TRBJ1-5, with D hard to call. This CDR3 region has 15 residues. The germline CDR1 and CDR2 sequences are SGHNT and YYREEE (reference sequence). Trimming shortened V by 9 bases and J by 2 bases, and 18 bases separated the two germline ends. Looking up the rest from reference TRBV5-4 and TRBJ1-5 gives the full variable domain: ETGVTQSPTHLIKTRGQQVTLRCSSQSGHNTVSWYQQALGQGPQFIFQYYREEENGRGNFPPRFSGLQFPNYSSELNVNALELDDSALYLCATQLSARRNQPQHFGDGTRLSIL.

This chain uses TRBV11-1 with TRBJ2-3, with D maybe TRBD2 (6 bases). This CDR3 spans 15 amino acids. Trimming shortened V by 3 bases and J by 6 bases, and 16 bases separated the two germline ends. CDR1 and CDR2 from the germline V gene are SGHAT and FQDESV (reference sequence). DNA for the CDR3: TGTGCCAGCAGCTTTAAGATGGAGGGCTGGGATACGCAGTATTTT. Translated, it gives CASSFKMEGWDTQYF.

Notes on this clone: The same CDR3 can be traced to other DNA sequences in this sample. The DNA for the CDR3 is TGTGCCAGCAGCTTAGCCCCGGGACTAGCACGCGAGCAGTACTTC. Protein sequence: CASSLAPGLAREQYF. The rearrangement joins TRBV7-2 to TRBJ2-7; 9 bases agree with TRBD2. The J segment lost 6 bases and the V segment lost 0 bases, leaving 6 bases of the junction unmatched. This CDR3 region has 15 residues. Germline V gives CDR1 SGHTA, CDR2 FQGNSA.

This clone was found many times. V and J are TRBV7-6 and TRBJ1-2; no clear D. The germline gives CDR1 SGHVS, CDR2 FNYEAQ. V shed 1 base and J shed 3 bases, with 9 bases lying between them. The CDR3 is 14 amino acids. Written as DNA, the CDR3 is TGTGCCAGCAGCTTAGACGACGGCCACTATGGCTACACCTTC. Protein product: CASSLDDGHYGYTF.